The T cell receptor beta chain described here comes from a study of blood T cells in healthy people across ages. Findings of the study overall: A roughly linear age-dependent decrease characterized TCR beta diversity per million T cells. Correlation between TCR beta diversity and naive T cell percentage was strong.

Regarding this clonotype: Its antigen is not known.

The amount of total RNA extracted per sample was at least 6 micrograms. Next came a second PCR, run for about 6 to 11 cycles, which used a sample-barcoded 5' primer along with a J-beta primer mix. Via MiXCR, TCRdb re-called the 5' RACE reads, giving one row per CDR3 protein. The data contain some 1.4 million distinct CDR3 sequences, 42% of them seen just once; the ten biggest clones take up roughly 7.9%. The receptor was derived from a woman between 18 and 29 years old in good health. Sample: blood.

The DNA of the CDR3 is TGTGCCAGCAGCTTGGCAGGGGAAATGAACACTGAAGCTTTCTTT. Translated, it gives CASSLAGEMNTEAFF. This chain connects TRBV5-5 to TRBJ1-1; possibly TRBD1 for D (6 bases). The CDR3 contains 15 residues. V was clipped by 0 bases and J by 0 bases, with 9 bases between them. Germline CDR1 SGHKS, CDR2 YYEKEE (reference sequence). Drawing the rest from reference TRBV5-5 and TRBJ1-1, the complete variable domain is DAGVTQSPTHLIKTRGQQVTLRCSPISGHKSVSWYQQVLGQGPQFIFQYYEKEERGRGNFPDRFSARQFPNYSSELNVNALLLGDSALYLCASSLAGEMNTEAFFGQGTRLTVV.